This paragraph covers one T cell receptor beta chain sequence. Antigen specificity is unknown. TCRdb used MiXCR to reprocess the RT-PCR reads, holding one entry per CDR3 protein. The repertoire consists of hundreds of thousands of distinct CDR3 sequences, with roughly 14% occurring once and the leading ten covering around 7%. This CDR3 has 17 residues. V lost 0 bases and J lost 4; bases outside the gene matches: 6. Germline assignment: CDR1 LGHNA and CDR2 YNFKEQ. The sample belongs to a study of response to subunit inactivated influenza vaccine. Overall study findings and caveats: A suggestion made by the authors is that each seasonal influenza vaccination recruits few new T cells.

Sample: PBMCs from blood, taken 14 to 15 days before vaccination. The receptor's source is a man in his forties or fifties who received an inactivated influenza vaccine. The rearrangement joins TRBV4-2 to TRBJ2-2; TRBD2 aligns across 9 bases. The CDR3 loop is CASSQEIAGDSTGELFF. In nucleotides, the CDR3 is TGTGCCAGCAGCCAAGAGATAGCGGGAGATAGCACCGGGGAGCTGTTTTTT.